These T cell receptor beta chains were read from a single sample in a study of blood T cell repertoires in COVID-19. TCRdb keeps only in-frame clones here, not all; method: immunoSEQ multiplex PCR. This sample has about 180,000 clones, with 70% to 85% found just once. Sequencing was carried out using peripheral blood. These receptors were obtained from a human donor in a cohort sampled during active COVID-19. The CDR3 runs from the conserved cysteine through the conserved F or W. Clone size is not always given. Where it is, it says once, few, many or a class for expanded clones.

V: TRBV13; size: -; CDR3: CASGLGTEAPYEQYF
V: TRBV9; size: -; CDR3: CASSPEGRQGKETQYF
V: TRBV5-1; size: -; CDR3: CASSLVAQGTNTGELFF
V: TRBV5-1; size: -; CDR3: CASRQLHGSDQETQYF
V: TRBV5-6; size: -; CDR3: CASSTPRGFTDTQYF
V: TRBV19; size: -; CDR3: CASSIGSGTGYHQPQHF
V: TRBV7-3; size: -; CDR3: CASSSSGLVSSYNEQFF
V: TRBV10-2; size: -; CDR3: CASRTGGYEQYF
V: TRBV6-5; size: -; CDR3: CASSYQTDRIREQYF
V: TRBV3-1/TRBV3-2; size: -; CDR3: CASSQQGAIDTQYF
V: TRBV19; size: -; CDR3: CASSRGGTAYEQYF
V: TRBV5-4; size: -; CDR3: CASSSTSGVNEQFF
V: TRBV4-1; size: -; CDR3: CASSHSPGQGSETQYF
V: TRBV9; size: -; CDR3: CASRATGSGNTIYF
V: TRBV3-1/TRBV3-2; size: -; CDR3: CASSQPGTGGRKNSPLHF
V: TRBV12-3/TRBV12-4; size: -; CDR3: CASSASGVDYTF
V: TRBV6-1; size: once; CDR3: CASSEQEANTEAFF
V: TRBV4-1; size: -; CDR3: CASSRRRRASGGSTDTQYF
V: TRBV19; size: -; CDR3: CASSMPSGLAKNIQYF
V: TRBV5-4; size: -; CDR3: CASSFPGGVYNEQFF
V: TRBV27; size: -; CDR3: CASSSGTGWREQYF
V: TRBV6-6; size: -; CDR3: CASSYESEAFF
V: TRBV7-7; size: -; CDR3: CASSPDISGNTIYF
V: TRBV19; size: -; CDR3: CASSFQGTGNTIYF
V: TRBV27; size: -; CDR3: CASSPGQTPNFEQYF
V: TRBV5-1; size: -; CDR3: CASSFGQGDPEAFF
V: TRBV11-2; size: -; CDR3: CASSLDSGLAGYEQYF
V: TRBV10-3; size: -; CDR3: CAILTERSTLTF